Below, 27 T cell receptor beta chains from the same sample are listed, as sequenced in a study of T-cell reconstitution after alpha-beta-depleted transplantation in children. Molecular barcoding with unique molecular identifiers was used for the TCRbeta library. Each CDR3 protein is one row after TCRdb ran MiXCR on the PCR reads. This table has 200,000 to 300,000 distinct CDR3 sequences, more than 10% appearing once. Here the sequenced sample was PBMCs from the stem cell graft donor, taken from the stem cell graft. The receptors here all came from a human donor who donated a stem cell graft to a child with acute lymphoblastic leukemia.

This clonotype was picked up a small number of times. The genes are TRBV6-2 or TRBV6-3 and TRBJ2-1; perhaps TRBD1 as D (5 bases). The CDR3 runs to 15 residues. Germline V gene sequence: CDR1 MNHEY, CDR2 SVGEGT. V was shortened by 5 bases and J by 2 bases, with 13 bases between the two germline ends. CDR3 in DNA: TGTGCCAGCAGTCCACCTTCCAGGGCCTACAATGAGCAGTTCTTC. Translating gives CASSPPSRAYNEQFF.

This clonotype appeared many times. The V and J genes are TRBV11-2 and TRBJ2-1, with D possibly TRBD2 on 7 matching bases. The length of the CDR3 is 14 residues. From germline, CDR1 is SGHAT and CDR2 FQNNGV. V dropped 9 bases and J dropped 3 bases, with 15 bases sitting between them. The CDR3 DNA is TGTGCCAGTAAGAAAGGGGGGGGCTACAATGAGCAGTTCTTC. Translation gives CASKKGGGYNEQFF.

This clonotype occurred many times. This chain's CDR3 is CASSLVPPGTEAFF. The CDR3 bases are TGTGCCAGCAGCTTAGTTCCCCCTGGCACTGAAGCTTTCTTT. V and J are TRBV7-8 and TRBJ1-1; D gene ambiguous. The germline V gene has CDR1 SGHVS and CDR2 FQNEAQ. The CDR3 consists of 14 residues. Deletions cut 1 base from V and 4 bases from J, with 10 bases between.

This clonotype was detected many times. The rearrangement links TRBV9 to TRBJ2-7, with 8 bases fitting TRBD1. With V trimmed by 4 bases and J by 5 bases, 8 bases remained unmatched. This CDR3 is built from 14 residues. Per germline, CDR1 SGDLS and CDR2 YYNGEE. The DNA of the CDR3 is TGTGCCAGCAGCCCACAGGACAGGGTACACGAGCAGTACTTC. Its protein is CASSPQDRVHEQYF.

The chain recombines TRBV20-1 with TRBJ2-5; D is ambiguous. The CDR3 spans 13 residues. Germline V CDR1 and CDR2: DFQATT, SNEGSKA (reference sequence). The germline V and J ends were trimmed by 6 bases and 9 bases, with 20 bases remaining between them. The CDR3 DNA reads as TGCAGTGCGACCCGATCTGAGAAGGATTCCCAGTACTTC. Its protein is CSATRSEKDSQYF.

Many counts were recorded for this clonotype. The chain recombines TRBV28 with TRBJ1-4; no firm D call. Germline CDR1 MDHEN, CDR2 SYDVKM. Trimming removed 8 bases at V and 0 bases at J, with 16 bases between. This CDR3 has 16 residues. CDR3: CASGNSGEPTNEKLFF. CDR3 DNA: TGTGCCAGCGGTAATTCCGGAGAACCAACTAATGAAAAACTGTTTTTT.

The chain employs TRBV5-1 and TRBJ1-1, with D tentatively TRBD1 (5 bases). Trimming took 2 bases from V and 1 from J, leaving 12 bases between them. The germline gives CDR1 SGHRS, CDR2 YFSETQ. This CDR3 is 15 amino acids long. This CDR3 is CASSFLDSGNTEAFF. In nucleotides, the CDR3 is TGCGCCAGCAGCTTCTTAGACAGCGGGAACACTGAAGCTTTCTTT.

This clonotype was counted a few times. The chain has TRBV20-1 and TRBJ2-7; a weak D match, TRBD2 (6 bases). The germline CDR1 and CDR2 sequences are DFQATT and SNEGSKA (reference sequence). The CDR3 contains 13 residues. Trimming left V 3 bases short and J 6 bases short, with 15 bases between. The CDR3 spells CSASLGRRGEQYF. CDR3 nucleotide sequence: TGCAGTGCTAGCCTCGGGAGAAGGGGCGAGCAGTACTTC.

Many counts were recorded for this clonotype. The gene calls are TRBV9 and TRBJ2-3; weak D call: TRBD2 (6 bases). The CDR3 consists of 17 residues. From germline, CDR1 is SGDLS and CDR2 YYNGEE. The germline V and J ends were trimmed by 3 bases and 5 bases, with 22 bases remaining between them. The chain's CDR3 is CASSAPLTGHGGDTQYF. Here the CDR3 DNA reads TGTGCCAGCAGCGCCCCACTAACGGGCCACGGGGGAGATACGCAGTATTTT.

The sample holds many counts of this clonotype. The DNA of the CDR3 is TGCAGTGCTAGAGAGGGACAGGGTACCTACGAGCAGTACTTC. Translation: CSAREGQGTYEQYF. The chain carries TRBV20-1 and TRBJ2-7; TRBD1 matches at 9 bases. V shed 0 bases, J shed 2 bases, and the junction held 2 bases outside the gene matches. The length of the CDR3 is 14 residues. Germline CDR1 reads DFQATT; CDR2 reads SNEGSKA (reference sequence).

The genes are TRBV11-2 and TRBJ2-1; TRBD2 agrees at 13 bases. The length of the CDR3 is 18 residues. V was pared by 5 bases and J by 1 base, with 8 bases of the junction left unmatched. Germline values: CDR1 SGHAT, CDR2 FQNNGV. Here the CDR3 DNA reads TGTGCCAGCAGCGTGACTAGCGGGAGGTTAGGATCCTACAATGAGCAGTTCTTC. Translation gives CASSVTSGRLGSYNEQFF. Variable domain in full (rest from reference TRBV11-2 and TRBJ2-1): EAGVAQSPRYKIIEKRQSVAFWCNPISGHATLYWYQQILGQGPKLLIQFQNNGVVDDSQLPKDRFSAERLKGVDSTLKIQPAKLEDSAVYLCASSVTSGRLGSYNEQFFGPGTRLTVL.

In the case of this clonotype: A much larger clone differs from this one at a single base, so this may be a read error. The chain links TRBV6-5 to TRBJ2-3, with 9 bases that match TRBD2. V shed 2 bases, J shed 0 bases, and the junction held 6 bases outside the gene matches. The germline V gene has CDR1 MNHEY and CDR2 SVGAGI. CDR3 length: 17 amino acids. The CDR3 sequence is CASSYLGLARSTDTQYF. In nucleotides, the CDR3 is TGTGCCAGCAGTTACCTTGGACTAGCGAGGAGCACAGATACGCAGTATTTT.

This clonotype was counted at least ten times. The rearrangement uses TRBV20-1 and TRBJ2-5, with 10 nucleotides matching TRBD2. After removal of 5 bases from V and 5 bases from J, the junction contained 11 bases not matched to a gene. There are 15 residues in the CDR3. Germline-derived CDR1 and CDR2 are DFQATT and SNEGSKA (reference sequence). The DNA of the CDR3 is TGCAGTGCTGGAAACCTAGCGGGAGTAATTGAGACCCAGTACTTC. Amino acid sequence: CSAGNLAGVIETQYF.

This clonotype was observed at least ten times. This rearrangement joins TRBV5-1 to TRBJ2-7; 11 bases fit TRBD2. Germline CDR1 and CDR2: SGHRS and YFSETQ. The CDR3 spans 15 residues. The trim removed 2 bases at V and 3 bases at J, leaving 4 bases unmatched. CDR3 sequence reads: CASSLGTSGLYEQYF. CDR3 nucleotide sequence: TGCGCCAGCAGCTTAGGGACTAGCGGACTCTACGAGCAGTACTTC.

This clonotype was seen many times. The chain uses TRBV4-3 and TRBJ1-4; the D is unclear. The V gene lost 2 bases and the J gene lost 2 bases, with 6 bases spanning the gap. This CDR3 has 14 amino acids. From germline, CDR1 is LGHNA and CDR2 YSLEER. As DNA, the CDR3 is TGCGCCAGCAGCCAATGGGATACTAATGAAAAACTGTTTTTT. This encodes CASSQWDTNEKLFF.

This clonotype was seen ten or more times. V and J are TRBV7-9 and TRBJ2-7; tentatively, D is TRBD2 (5 bases). The germline V gene encodes CDR1 SEHNR and CDR2 FQNEAQ (reference sequence). Trimming took 6 bases from V and 2 from J, leaving 11 bases between them. The CDR3 is 13 residues long. CDR3 in DNA: TGTGCCAGCAGGGCGGACTCCACCTACGAGCAGTACTTC. Translated, it gives CASRADSTYEQYF.

This clonotype has at least ten counts. The chain employs TRBV6-4 and TRBJ1-6; D is undetermined. The CDR3 runs to 12 residues. The V and J ends lost 0 bases and 9 bases respectively, with 3 bases between them. The germline CDR1 and CDR2 sequences are MRHNA and SNTAGT. CDR3 amino acids: CASSDSGSPLHF. The CDR3 nucleotides read TGTGCCAGCAGTGACTCAGGTTCACCCCTCCACTTT.

The table lists this clonotype with many counts. The chain joins TRBV20-1 to TRBJ1-4; tentative D call: TRBD1 (6 bases). CDR1 is DFQATT, CDR2 SNEGSKA, per germline (reference sequence). The length of the CDR3 is 16 residues. Trimming left V 6 bases short and J 4 bases short, with 21 bases between. The CDR3 nucleotides are TGCAGTGCCCTTATCCCTGCCGGGGGCGGTAATGAAAAACTGTTTTTT. This encodes CSALIPAGGGNEKLFF.

This clonotype showed up many times. The chain links TRBV20-1 to TRBJ1-5, with D tentatively TRBD1 (6 bases). The V and J ends lost 5 bases and 0 bases respectively, with 8 bases between them. CDR1 DFQATT and CDR2 SNEGSKA come from the germline V gene (reference sequence). The length of the CDR3 is 13 residues. CDR3 in DNA: TGCAGTGCTTGGACAGATAGCAATCAGCCCCAGCATTTT. Amino acids: CSAWTDSNQPQHF.

Many counts were recorded for this clonotype. The V gene is TRBV10-3, the J gene TRBJ2-5; D is unresolved. The CDR3 length is 12 residues. Trimming took off 8 bases at V and 2 bases at J, with 9 bases between the two ends. CDR1 is ENHRY, CDR2 SYGVKD, per germline. CDR3 DNA: TGTGCCATCGGCACGGCACAAGAGACCCAGTACTTC. The encoded protein is CAIGTAQETQYF.

This clonotype was recorded at least ten times. V is TRBV12-3 or TRBV12-4 and J is TRBJ1-2, with 7 bases matching TRBD1. The CDR3 loop spans 15 amino acids. V dropped 0 bases and J dropped 7; count of bases not matched to a gene: 8. Here the CDR3 reads CASSLASGGNSGYTF. The CDR3 DNA reads TGTGCCAGCAGTTTAGCGTCAGGGGGAAATAGTGGCTACACCTTC.

This clonotype was seen many times. This rearrangement joins TRBV11-3 to TRBJ2-3, with 7 bases aligning to TRBD1. CDR1 and CDR2 from the germline V gene are SGHNT and YENEEA. This CDR3 has 14 amino acids. V shed 5 bases, J shed 2 bases, and the junction held 4 bases outside the gene matches. The CDR3 DNA sequence: TGTGCCAGCAGCGTCGGGACAGTCACAGATACGCAGTATTTT. It encodes CASSVGTVTDTQYF. The entire variable domain, with the rest obtained from reference TRBV11-3 and TRBJ2-3, is as follows: EAGVVQSPRYKIIEKKQPVAFWCNPISGHNTLYWYLQNLGQGPELLIRYENEEAVDDSQLPKDRFSAERLKGVDSTLKIQPAELGDSAVYLCASSVGTVTDTQYFGPGTRLTVL.

Many counts were recorded for this clonotype. The chain joins TRBV7-2 to TRBJ1-1; D is uncertain. Germline-derived CDR1 and CDR2 are SGHTA and FQGNSA. V was clipped by 1 base and J by 3 bases, with 6 bases between them. There are 13 residues in the CDR3. CDR3: CASSLEDYTEAFF. The CDR3 region has the DNA TGTGCCAGCAGCTTAGAAGATTACACTGAAGCTTTCTTT.

This clonotype was detected many times. The chain joins TRBV20-1 to TRBJ2-1, with D tentatively TRBD2 (6 bases). The CDR3 runs 13 residues. V lost 5 bases and J lost 4, with 12 bases in between. CDR1 and CDR2 from the germline V gene are DFQATT and SNEGSKA (reference sequence). CDR3 protein: CSASIRGYNEQFF. CDR3 DNA sequence: TGCAGTGCTTCAATTCGGGGGTACAATGAGCAGTTCTTC.

This clonotype was seen ten or more times. The chain carries TRBV27 and TRBJ2-7; 10 nucleotides line up with TRBD2. The germline V gene encodes CDR1 MNHEY and CDR2 SMNVEV (reference sequence). This CDR3 is 17 amino acids long. The junction had 13 bases not matched to a gene; V was cut back by 5 bases and J by 3 bases. CDR3 in amino acids: CASSTGSPGTSVYEQYF. CDR3 nucleotide sequence: TGTGCCAGCAGTACGGGCTCCCCCGGGACTAGCGTCTACGAGCAGTACTTC.

There are many counts of this clonotype. The V call is TRBV5-1, the J call TRBJ2-1; 7 bases map to TRBD2. From germline, CDR1 is SGHRS and CDR2 YFSETQ. After removal of 2 bases from V and 7 bases from J, the junction contained 6 bases not matched to a gene. The CDR3 runs 14 residues. CDR3 in amino acids: CASSFAGVVNEQFF. In nucleotides, the CDR3 is TGCGCCAGCAGCTTCGCGGGAGTTGTGAATGAGCAGTTCTTC.

About this clonotype itself: A clone one base away is much larger, so this may be a read error. The chain combines TRBV21-1 with TRBJ1-1; the table's D gene call, TRBD1, was not cross checked with the DNA. TRBV21-1 is classified as a pseudogene. The CDR3 is made up of 15 amino acids. DNA for the CDR3: TGTGCCAGCAGCAAAGAGGGGGAAACTGGGACTGAAGCTTTCTTT. It yields the protein CASSKEGETGTEAFF.